This T cell receptor (beta chain) was sequenced in a study of cytomegalovirus exposure and HLA in healthy donors. After removal of 0 bases from V and 2 bases from J, the junction contained 2 bases not matched to a gene. This CDR3 is built from 16 residues. Germline values: CDR1 SGHNT, CDR2 YYREEE (reference sequence). About this clone itself: What it binds is not known.

Whole-study results and caveats: Some TCR beta chains (more than 150 of them) were listed as cytomegalovirus-associated. Previously analyzed data showed that most TCR beta V segments were productive at a frequency of about 87% or about 30%. As immune exposure information, only CMV serostatus was available.

The PCR was carried out with 60 Vbeta primers and 13 Jbeta primers. Profiled with immunoSEQ multiplex PCR; TCRdb holds only in-frame clones, not every one. Found here are around 160,000 clones, 83% of them singletons; the top ten hold roughly 4.3%. Sequenced sample: PBMCs. This chain connects TRBV5-4 to TRBJ2-5, with TRBD2 matching over 12 bases. This clonotype was sampled from a man between 50 and 59 years old in good health and CMV-seropositive. CDR3 in amino acids: CASSLGTSGAQETQYF. The CDR3 DNA sequence: TGTGCCAGCAGCTTGGGGACTAGCGGGGCTCAAGAGACCCAGTACTTC.